This TCR beta chain emerged from a study of human T cells and chemical hapten exposure. Documented time point: patch test 3, about 24 weeks after DPC sensitization. Treatment specified: therapeutic diphenylcyclopropenone sensitization with weekly scalp DPC. CDR3 size: 16 residues. The trim removed 7 bases at V and 0 bases at J, leaving 5 bases unmatched. The germline gives CDR1 MGHRA, CDR2 YSYEKL. From the RACE reads, TCRdb called clonotypes with MiXCR, one entry per CDR3 protein. This sample has 82,000 or so distinct CDR3 sequences, with under 15% found just once. This specimen was whole blood, taken in connection with sensitization to the hapten diphenylcyclopropenone (DPC). This receptor was identified in a woman aged 45-59 years with alopecia areata. Some clones in this sample may be carry-over from other donors' samples. The rearrangement links TRBV4-1 to TRBJ2-3, with TRBD2 identical over 12 bases. The CDR3 sequence is CASTKTSGSSTDTQYF. The CDR3, as DNA: TGCGCCAGCACCAAGACTAGCGGGAGTAGCACAGATACGCAGTATTTT.